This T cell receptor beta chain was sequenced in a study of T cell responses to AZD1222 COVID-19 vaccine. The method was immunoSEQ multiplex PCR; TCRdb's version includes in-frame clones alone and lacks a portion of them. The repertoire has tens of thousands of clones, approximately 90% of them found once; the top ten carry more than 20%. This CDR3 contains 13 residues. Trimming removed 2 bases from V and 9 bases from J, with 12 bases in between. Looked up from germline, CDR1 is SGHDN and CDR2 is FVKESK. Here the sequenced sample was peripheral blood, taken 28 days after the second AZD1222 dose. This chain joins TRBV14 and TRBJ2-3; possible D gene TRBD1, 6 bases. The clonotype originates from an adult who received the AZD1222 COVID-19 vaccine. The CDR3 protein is CASSQLRRGTQYF. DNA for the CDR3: TGTGCCAGCAGCCAACTTCGAAGGGGGACGCAGTATTTT.